These T cell receptor beta chains were read from a single sample in a study of blood T cell repertoires in COVID-19. Assay: immunoSEQ multiplex PCR; the TCRdb copy retains only in-frame clones and omits some. The sample shows over 60,000 clones, 75% to 80% of them seen only once. The sequencing input was peripheral blood. Receptors were obtained from an elderly woman with acute or convalescent COVID-19. The CDR3 runs from the conserved cysteine through the conserved F or W. The order of the fields is CDR3 DNA, CDR3 protein, V gene, clone size, J gene, D gene. D genes are given only for firm matches. Size is omitted from some rows. Given values are once, few, many or a class for expanded clones.

DNA: TGTGCCAGCAGTTTTGCCCGGACAGGGGGAGTGATTACGATTTATAACACCGGGGAGCTGTTTTTT
CDR3: CASSFARTGGVITIYNTGELFF
V: TRBV28
size: .
J: TRBJ2-2
D: TRBD1

DNA: TGTGCCAGCTCACTAGGTGGGGGGACTAGCGGCCGCTACGAGCAGTACTTC
CDR3: CASSLGGGTSGRYEQYF
V: TRBV18
size: .
J: TRBJ2-7
D: TRBD2

DNA: TGCGCCAGCAGTCAATCGGGCCGGACTAGCGGGAGGGGCAATGAGCAGTTCTTC
CDR3: CASSQSGRTSGRGNEQFF
V: TRBV23-1
size: .
J: TRBJ2-1
D: TRBD2

DNA: TGCGCCAGCAGGGCGGAGCCTGACACTGAAGCTTTCTTT
CDR3: CASRAEPDTEAFF
V: TRBV5-1
size: .
J: TRBJ1-1
D: .

DNA: TGTGCCAGCAGCCAAGGGGCGGGACTAGCGGGAGGGAGCCACGAGCAGTACTTC
CDR3: CASSQGAGLAGGSHEQYF
V: TRBV4-2
size: once
J: TRBJ2-7
D: TRBD2

DNA: TGTGCCAGTAGTACCCGGCCCCAGGGGGACACTGAAGCTTTCTTT
CDR3: CASSTRPQGDTEAFF
V: TRBV19
size: .
J: TRBJ1-1
D: TRBD1

DNA: TGTGCCAGCAGCTACGGACAGGGGGGAGAGCAGTACTTC
CDR3: CASSYGQGGEQYF
V: TRBV11-3
size: .
J: TRBJ2-7
D: TRBD1

DNA: TGTGCCAGCAGCCACCCCGGGACAGGGGCTGGTGAAGCTTTCTTT
CDR3: CASSHPGTGAGEAFF
V: TRBV3-1/TRBV3-2
size: .
J: TRBJ1-1
D: TRBD1

DNA: TGTGCCTCAGCCCGGGACTACCCGAACACCGGGGAGCTGTTTTTT
CDR3: CASARDYPNTGELFF
V: TRBV11-3
size: .
J: TRBJ2-2
D: TRBD2

DNA: TGTGCCAGCAGCTTAGGACTAGCGTTGAACGGTGAGCAGTTCTTC
CDR3: CASSLGLALNGEQFF
V: TRBV11-2
size: .
J: TRBJ2-1
D: TRBD2

DNA: TGTGCCAGCTGGATGGGCGGGAGTGGCACCGGGGAGCTGTTTTTT
CDR3: CASWMGGSGTGELFF
V: TRBV19
size: .
J: TRBJ2-2
D: TRBD2

DNA: TGTGCCAGCAGTCGGGACTATGGGTACGAGCAGTACTTC
CDR3: CASSRDYGYEQYF
V: TRBV12-3/TRBV12-4
size: .
J: TRBJ2-7
D: TRBD2

DNA: TGTGCCAGCAGTGGTGAGAGGAACACTGAAGCTTTCTTT
CDR3: CASSGERNTEAFF
V: TRBV2
size: once
J: TRBJ1-1
D: .

DNA: TGTGCCAGCAGCTTACAAGGGGTTAATAACGATGGCTACACCTTC
CDR3: CASSLQGVNNDGYTF
V: TRBV7-2
size: .
J: TRBJ1-2
D: .

DNA: TGTGCCAGCAGCGGCGGGACTAGCGGGAGTTACACAGATACGCAGTATTTT
CDR3: CASSGGTSGSYTDTQYF
V: TRBV2
size: .
J: TRBJ2-3
D: TRBD2

DNA: TGCGCCAGCAGTCAACTTACACGGGATGTTAACTATGGCTACACCTTC
CDR3: CASSQLTRDVNYGYTF
V: TRBV23-1
size: .
J: TRBJ1-2
D: .

DNA: TGTGCCAGCAGCGAGGGACAGGGTTATAATTCACCCCTCCACTTT
CDR3: CASSEGQGYNSPLHF
V: TRBV11-2
size: few
J: TRBJ1-6
D: TRBD1

DNA: TGTGCCAGCAGCAAGGGACTAGCGAGGACCTACGAGCAGTACTTC
CDR3: CASSKGLARTYEQYF
V: TRBV4-2
size: few
J: TRBJ2-7
D: TRBD2

DNA: TGTGCCAGCACCACAACTAGAGGCTACACCTTC
CDR3: CASTTTRGYTF
V: TRBV6-5
size: .
J: TRBJ1-2
D: .

DNA: TGTGCCAGCACCTCGTCGGGCGGGGGCTACGAGCAGTACTTC
CDR3: CASTSSGGGYEQYF
V: TRBV28
size: .
J: TRBJ2-7
D: TRBD2

DNA: TGTGCCAGTAGTATAGAGGGGGGACTCATGAACACTGAAGCTTTCTTT
CDR3: CASSIEGGLMNTEAFF
V: TRBV19
size: .
J: TRBJ1-1
D: .

DNA: TGTGCCAGCAGGAGGACAGGGACCGGGGAGCTGTTTTTT
CDR3: CASRRTGTGELFF
V: TRBV6-5
size: .
J: TRBJ2-2
D: TRBD1